This entry describes one T cell receptor beta chain. This sample is part of a study of T cell changes during pregnancy in multiple sclerosis. The junction had 6 bases not matched to a gene; V was cut back by 2 bases and J by 8 bases. Germline CDR1 reads SNHLY; CDR2 reads FYNNEI. The length of the CDR3 is 15 residues. Repertoires were generated with immunoSEQ multiplex PCR, while TCRdb's copy carries only in-frame clones and drops some. The data hold 90,000 to 100,000 clones, with 80% to 95% observed a single time. The source of this sequence is a female donor with multiple sclerosis, enrolled in a pregnancy study. Material: peripheral blood, obtained in the first trimester of pregnancy. The V call is TRBV2, the J call TRBJ1-4, with TRBD1 matching over 9 bases. CDR3 nucleotides: TGTGCCAGCAGTGAACAAACAGGGGGCGCGGAAAAACTGTTTTTT. Translated: CASSEQTGGAEKLFF.